This T cell receptor beta chain was recorded in a study of T cells in Graves' hyperthyroidism and ophthalmopathy (dated by TCRdb to the late 2010s). Regarding the study in general: Peripheral blood was collected at initial diagnosis, before any treatment. An independent validation cohort of 18 to 20 hyperthyroidism patients and 17 patients who later progressed to ophthalmopathy tested prospective prediction of ophthalmopathy. A discovery cohort of about a hundred patients, about 43 with Graves' ophthalmopathy and 57 with stable Graves' hyperthyroidism, was used to find distinguishing TCR V-J signatures. The roughly 99 discovery patients were divided at random into training and test sets in a 7:3 ratio. In addition, the study compared T-cell repertoires in thyroid tissue and in blood from about 6 Graves' hyperthyroidism patients. The paper reports TCR Vbeta CDR3 sequencing of fewer than 150 peripheral blood samples: over 40 ophthalmopathy, under 80 hyperthyroidism and around 17 progressor patients. Once sampling was done, hyperthyroidism patients were given methimazole at a starting dose of 30 mg daily, whereas ophthalmopathy patients were given high-dose intravenous methylprednisolone.

The TCR beta CDR3 regions were amplified from RNA transcripts. A first-round RT-PCR of the TCR CDR3 used the HTBI primer set with the Qiagen OneStep RT-PCR kit. Libraries were constructed in a second round of multiplex PCR, after which size selection and purification were performed. Sequencing of the libraries was done on an Illumina HiSeq2000 using paired-end 100 bp reads. The study's own analysis went as follows. Raw data were processed with SOAPnuke, discarding reads with adapters, uncalled bases, mean Phred below 15, or no exact constant-primer or identifier match. High-quality paired reads were merged using COPE v1.2.5, and each unique nucleotide sequence was defined as a clonotype. MiTCR v1.1 was used to align the clonotypes against IMGT TRBV, TRBD and TRBJ reference segments. The analysis included only V-J combinations with a frequency above 0.0001, which together covered more than 99% of the repertoires. A TCS score was defined as the ratio of F50 (clonal expansion) to E x V (chaos), with BLOSUM62-based TCRdist applied between CDR3 peptides within each V-J. Welch's t-statistics and random forest reduced 500 to 650 V-J features to under 15, which were used in a naive Bayes classifier (R e1071). TCRdb trimmed the raw reads at Q25, called clones with MiXCR and kept productive beta chains. CDR3 protein sequences are deduplicated, and each keeps its most common genes and DNA. The V and J calls come from TCRdb's annotation, not from the publication. Present in this sample are fewer than 600,000 distinct CDR3 sequences, less than 15% of which were seen just once. About 14% of the sample is taken by the ten largest.

The research as a whole found: Most expanded thyroid clonotypes (frequency above 0.001) were also detected in blood, a finding suggesting that blood repertoires may reflect thyroid immune responses. In cross-validation, a model built on a 13 V-J signature told ophthalmopathy apart from stable hyperthyroidism with just under 90% sensitivity and around 84% specificity, and in testing the same model reached 80%/75%. In validation, progression to ophthalmopathy was predicted by the model with almost 71% sensitivity and 72.22% specificity, a median of approximately 6.5 months before onset. Sample size was not statistically predetermined, and investigators were not blinded to group allocation.

In its sample, this clonotype was seen many times. Its specific antigen is unknown. Base-call qualities are not available, and no considerably larger clone is one nucleotide away. Stable Graves' hyperthyroidism was defined as the absence of progression to ophthalmopathy over 18 months of follow-up. Hyperthyroidism patients were aged 18 to 65 years and newly diagnosed, with disease duration of less than 2 months. Patients with uncontrolled infections, other autoimmune diseases, pregnancy or lactation were excluded. Diagnoses were based on clinical symptoms, serum thyroxine and TRAb, thyroid ultrasound and orbital computed tomography. PBMCs were separated from roughly 10 ml of fresh peripheral blood using Ficoll-Paque density gradient centrifugation. Trizol reagent was used to extract total RNA, and RNA quality was then checked on an Agilent 2100 Bioanalyzer. The sequence came from a woman in her forties with Graves' hyperthyroidism. Sequenced: blood.

The encoded CDR3 is CSVSQGASGNEQFF. The nucleotide sequence reads TGCAGCGTTTCACAGGGAGCTTCTGGCAATGAGCAGTTCTTC. This receptor chain uses TRBV29-1 and TRBJ2-1; TRBD1 is possibly the D segment (6 matching bases). The CDR3 numbers 14 residues from cysteine through phenylalanine. Only the CDR3 portion is preserved as DNA: 42 bases, with reading frame beginning at the first base. V and J are truncated by 5 bases and 6 bases respectively, leaving an intervening sequence of 17 bases. The CDR1 and CDR2 encoded by the germline V gene are SQVTM and ANQGSEA.